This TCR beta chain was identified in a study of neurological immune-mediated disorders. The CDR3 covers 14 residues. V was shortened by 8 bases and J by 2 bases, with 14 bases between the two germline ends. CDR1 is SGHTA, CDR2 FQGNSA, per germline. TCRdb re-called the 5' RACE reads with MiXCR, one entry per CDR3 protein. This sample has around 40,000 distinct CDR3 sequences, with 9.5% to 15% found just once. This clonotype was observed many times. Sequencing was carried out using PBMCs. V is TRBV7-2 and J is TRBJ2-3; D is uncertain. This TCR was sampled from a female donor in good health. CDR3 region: CASSLGYITDTQYF. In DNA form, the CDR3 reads TGTGCCAGCTCCCTGGGTTACATCACAGATACGCAGTATTTT.